The 22 T cell receptor delta chains given below trace back to one sample, sequenced in a study of gamma-delta chains in newborns, infants, children. TCRdb used CATT to re-call clones from the reads. The data contain around 11,000 delta-chain clones, around 8.8% of them singletons. The sample comprised blood. Receptors originate from a child who was a newborn, infant or young child, either healthy, febrile or measles-vaccinated (not recorded which).

The chain has TRDV2 and TRDJ1, with 8 nucleotides matching TRDD3. Germline V gene sequence: CDR1 GEAIGNYY, CDR2 EKD. With 1 base clipped from V and 0 bases from J, the junction kept 12 bases outside the gene matches. The CDR3 is made up of 18 amino acids. As DNA, the CDR3 is TGTGCCTGTGACACGCTACTGGGGGCCGCACCGTACACCGATAAACTCATCTTT. Protein: CACDTLLGAAPYTDKLIF.

This clone turned up a few times. The V call is TRDV2, the J call TRDJ1, with 7 bases lining up with TRDD3. CDR3 length equals 15 residues. V shed 2 bases and J 3 bases; nucleotides not matched to a gene: 8. CDR1 and CDR2 from the germline V gene are GEAIGNYY and EKD. The CDR3 DNA is TGTGCCTGTGACAAACTGGGGAGACCCTCCGATAAACTCATCTTT. Protein: CACDKLGRPSDKLIF.

The CDR3 DNA sequence: TGTGCCTGTGACGCCCTACTGGGGGATACCAAGTTTTTAACGCCCGATAAACTCATCTTT. Protein sequence: CACDALLGDTKFLTPDKLIF. This rearrangement joins TRDV2 to TRDJ1; 12 bases fit TRDD3. The CDR3 contains 20 residues. Germline assignment: CDR1 GEAIGNYY and CDR2 EKD. The junction had 19 bases not matched to a gene; V was cut back by 3 bases and J by 3 bases.

The chain is built from TRDV2 and TRDJ1; D is perhaps TRDD3 (5 bases). The J gene, not given by TCRdb, was assigned here from a germline match of the nucleotide sequence. The V and J ends lost 3 bases and 0 bases respectively, with 13 bases between them. This CDR3 contains 15 residues. Per the germline V gene, CDR1 is GEAIGNYY and CDR2 is EKD. Written as DNA, the CDR3 is TGTGCCTGTGACGGGCTGGGAAGGTACACCGATAAACTCATCTTT. Translating gives CACDGLGRYTDKLIF.

The CDR3 DNA sequence: TGTGCCTGTGACACCGTCCAATTAAACCAACATACTGGGGGATATAGGGTGTATTCCGGACTCATCTTT. This codes for CACDTVQLNQHTGGYRVYSGLIF. The chain combines TRDV2 with TRDJ1, with 11 bases identical to TRDD3. J was trimmed by 10 bases and V by 0 bases; bases with no gene match: 33. The CDR3 spans 23 residues. CDR1 is GEAIGNYY and CDR2 is EKD in the germline V gene.

This clone was observed a handful of times. The chain recombines TRDV2 with TRDJ1; D gene uncertain. The CDR3 contains 14 residues. The germline CDR1 and CDR2 sequences are GEAIGNYY and EKD. V shed 0 bases and J shed 12 bases, with 19 bases lying between them. CDR3 loop: CACDTGPGRGKVIF. The CDR3 DNA sequence: TGTGCCTGTGACACCGGCCCTGGTCGAGGTAAGGTCATCTTT.

A few counts support this clone. The rearrangement joins TRDV2 to TRDJ1; tentative D call: TRDD3 (6 bases). Between the trimmed V and J ends, which lost 2 bases and 2 bases, there was a span of 8 bases. Germline V lookup: CDR1 GEAIGNYY, CDR2 EKD. This CDR3 has 13 residues. This CDR3 is CACDSLGTDKLIF. The CDR3 region has the DNA TGTGCCTGTGACAGCCTGGGGACCGATAAACTCATCTTT.

The chain recombines TRDV2 with TRDJ1; D unresolved. V gave up 1 base and J gave up 3 bases, with 11 bases separating them. The CDR3 has 14 residues. Germline V gives CDR1 GEAIGNYY, CDR2 EKD. CDR3 amino acids: CACDTVPTSDKLIF. In DNA form, the CDR3 reads TGTGCCTGTGACACGGTCCCCACCTCCGATAAACTCATCTTT.

The chain has TRDV2 and TRDJ3; 9 nucleotides match TRDD3. Trimming took 0 bases from V and 4 from J; bases not matched to a gene: 12. Germline-derived CDR1 and CDR2 are GEAIGNYY and EKD. The CDR3 length is 20 residues. The CDR3 loop is CACDTVLGDPYTWDTRQMFF. In nucleotides, the CDR3 is TGTGCCTGTGACACCGTACTGGGGGACCCCTATACATGGGACACCCGACAGATGTTTTTC.

V is TRDV1 and J is TRDJ1; D is unclear. The CDR3 extends over 22 amino acids. Trimming took off 0 bases at V and 0 bases at J, with 29 bases between the two ends. Per the germline V gene, CDR1 is TSWWSYY and CDR2 is QGS. CDR3: CALGELQPLTRPSSVYTDKLIF. CDR3 coding DNA: TGTGCTCTTGGGGAACTCCAACCCCTGACCAGACCTAGTTCCGTCTACACCGATAAACTCATCTTT.

This clone was counted a few times. The chain has TRDV1 and TRDJ1; a possible D gene is TRDD2 (6 bases). The ends were cut back, 2 bases at V and 0 bases at J, with 16 bases in the middle. The CDR3 is 17 amino acids. Germline V CDR1 and CDR2: TSWWSYY, QGS. CDR3 protein: CALGERISYVYTDKLIF. DNA for the CDR3: TGTGCTCTTGGGGAAAGGATATCCTACGTATACACCGATAAACTCATCTTT.

The genes are TRDV1 and TRDJ1; the D gene is possibly TRDD2 (5 bases). V was pared by 4 bases and J by 0 bases, with 15 bases between. Germline CDR1 and CDR2: TSWWSYY and QGS. The CDR3 has 16 amino acids. CDR3 nucleotide sequence: TGTGCTCTTGGGGCTAACTTCCGCTGTTACACCGATAAACTCATCTTT. Translating it yields CALGANFRCYTDKLIF.

A note on this clone: At one end the junction does not follow the germline gene, possibly because of a read error. The chain carries TRDV2 and TRDJ1; 10 positions agree with TRDD3. Germline CDR1 is GEAIGNYY and CDR2 is EKD. There are 18 residues in the CDR3. Here the CDR3 DNA reads TGTGCCTGTGACAAACTGGGGGATGGGGGTACGTACACCAATAAACTCATCTTT. Translation: CACDKLGDGGTYTNKLIF.

This clone was counted between two and nine times. V gene TRDV1 combines with J gene TRDJ1; unclear D gene. Germline CDR1 is TSWWSYY and CDR2 is QGS. Trimming stripped 0 bases from V and 5 bases from J, with 19 bases between. The CDR3 has 17 amino acids. The CDR3 here is CALGELFGPDPRDKLIF. DNA for the CDR3: TGTGCTCTTGGGGAACTTTTTGGCCCAGACCCGAGGGATAAACTCATCTTT.

The sample holds a few counts of this clone. The V call is TRDV2, the J call TRDJ3; TRDD3 agrees at 10 bases. The CDR3 spans 20 residues. Losses at the gene ends were 0 bases for V and 1 base for J; bases not matched to a gene: 8. CDR1 is GEAIGNYY and CDR2 is EKD in the germline V gene. The DNA for the CDR3 is TGTGCCTGTGACACCCTTAACTGGGGGATCAGGTCCTGGGACACCCGACAGATGTTTTTC. Its translation: CACDTLNWGIRSWDTRQMFF.

This clone was picked up a small number of times. The V and J genes are TRDV2 and TRDJ3, with TRDD3 matching over 7 bases. CDR3 length: 19 amino acids. The trim removed 3 bases at V and 2 bases at J, leaving 12 bases unmatched. Germline CDR1 and CDR2: GEAIGNYY and EKD. CDR3: CACDRLRDTKTWDTRQMFF. The CDR3 coding sequence is TGTGCCTGTGACCGTCTGAGGGATACTAAGACCTGGGACACCCGACAGATGTTTTTC.

The V gene went uncalled, while the J gene is TRDJ2; whether TRDD3, the table's D call, matches the DNA was not checked. The CDR3 consists of 15 residues. The CDR3, as DNA: TGTGCCTGTGACACCGTGGGATACGCGACAGCACAACTCTTCTTT. It specifies CACDTVGYATAQLFF.

Comments on this clone: Other DNA sequences in this sample translate to the same CDR3. The V and J genes are TRDV2 and TRDJ1, with 9 bases aligning to TRDD3. V lost 2 bases and J lost 2; bases outside the gene matches: 2. The V gene's germline CDR1 is GEAIGNYY and CDR2 EKD. The CDR3 consists of 14 residues. CDR3 protein: CACDNWGRTDKLIF. CDR3 DNA: TGTGCCTGTGACAACTGGGGGAGGACCGATAAACTCATCTTT.

The chain recombines TRDV1 with TRDJ1; 8 positions agree with TRDD3. The CDR3 runs to 15 residues. Germline V lookup: CDR1 TSWWSYY, CDR2 QGS. Trimming took 1 base from V and 4 from J; bases not matched to a gene: 5. The CDR3 DNA sequence: TGTGCTCTTGGGGAACAGTGGGATACGGGCGATAAACTCATCTTT. It codes for CALGEQWDTGDKLIF.

This clone was observed a few times. Other DNA sequences of this sample code for an identical CDR3. J is TRDJ1 and V is TRDV2; no reliable D call. Germline CDR1 and CDR2: GEAIGNYY and EKD. The CDR3 contains 15 residues. V lost 0 bases to trimming and J lost 0 bases, with 10 bases between them. The CDR3 loop reads CACDTVGVYTDKLIF. The CDR3 DNA reads TGTGCCTGTGACACCGTGGGCGTGTACACCGATAAACTCATCTTT.

As to this clone: This sequence may be a read error, since a much larger clone differs from it by one base. The sample contains more than one DNA sequence encoding this CDR3. The chain uses TRDV2 and TRDJ1, with TRDD3 identical over 8 bases. CDR1 and CDR2 (germline): GEAIGNYY, EKD. The CDR3 spans 17 residues. V gave up 0 bases and J gave up 0 bases; unmatched junction bases: 8. The CDR3 here is CACDTVETGGDTDKLIF. CDR3 in DNA: TGTGCCTGTGACACCGTGGAGACTGGGGGGGACACCGATAAACTCATCTTT.

This clone was counted between two and nine times. The chain joins TRDV2 to TRDJ1; TRDD3 aligns across 13 bases. Trimming at V came to 3 bases and at J to 2 bases, leaving 11 bases not matched to a gene. The germline V gene encodes CDR1 GEAIGNYY and CDR2 EKD. The CDR3 totals 18 residues. The CDR3 DNA reads as TGTGCCTGTGACCCCCTTACTGGGGGATACGCAAAGACCGATAAACTCATCTTT. Its translation: CACDPLTGGYAKTDKLIF.